In this sample, the clone carrying this T cell receptor beta chain turned up a few times. No antigen is known for it. The data were taken from a study of response to subunit inactivated influenza vaccine. Study results and limitations: Each seasonal influenza vaccination recruits few new T cells, the authors suggested.

V lost 5 bases, J lost 5 bases, and 15 bases lay in between. The CDR3 has 14 residues. TCRdb re-analysed the RT-PCR reads in MiXCR, keeping a single row per CDR3 protein. This repertoire shows about 480,000 distinct CDR3 sequences, about a tenth found once; its top ten account for approximately 12%. Here the sequenced sample was PBMCs from blood, taken roughly 48 days after vaccination. This chain uses TRBV12-3 or TRBV12-4 with TRBJ1-1; a possible D gene is TRBD1 (6 bases). This clonotype was sampled from a man aged 50-59 years who received an inactivated influenza vaccine. In nucleotides, the CDR3 is TGTGCCAGCAGTCAGAACAGGGAGGGAACTGAAGCTTTCTTT. Amino acids: CASSQNREGTEAFF.